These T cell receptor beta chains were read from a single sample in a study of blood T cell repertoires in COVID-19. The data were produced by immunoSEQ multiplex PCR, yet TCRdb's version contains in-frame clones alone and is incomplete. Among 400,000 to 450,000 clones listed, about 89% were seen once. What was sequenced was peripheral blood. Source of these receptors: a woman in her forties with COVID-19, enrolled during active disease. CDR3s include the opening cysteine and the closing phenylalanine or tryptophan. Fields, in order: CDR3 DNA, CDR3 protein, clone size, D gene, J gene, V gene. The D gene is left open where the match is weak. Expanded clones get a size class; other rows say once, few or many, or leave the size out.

CDR3 DNA: TGTGCCAGCAGCTTCGGACAGCCTGGTAATGAGCAGTTCTTC; CDR3 protein: CASSFGQPGNEQFF; clone size: .; D gene: .; J gene: TRBJ2-1; V gene: TRBV11-3
CDR3 DNA: TGCGCCAGCAGCCAAGAAGGGACAGGGCGCGCTAACTATGGCTACACCTTC; CDR3 protein: CASSQEGTGRANYGYTF; clone size: .; D gene: TRBD1; J gene: TRBJ1-2; V gene: TRBV4-1
CDR3 DNA: TGTGCCACCAGCAGAGCGGGGACAGCTCTGAGGCCCCAGCATTTT; CDR3 protein: CATSRAGTALRPQHF; clone size: .; D gene: TRBD1; J gene: TRBJ1-5; V gene: TRBV15
CDR3 DNA: TGCGCCAGCAGCCTCGGGACTAGCGGGAGGGCCATTGAGCAGTTCTTC; CDR3 protein: CASSLGTSGRAIEQFF; clone size: .; D gene: TRBD2; J gene: TRBJ2-1; V gene: TRBV5-1
CDR3 DNA: TGTGCCAGCAGTCCCGCGGGGGTTAACAATGAGCAGTTCTTC; CDR3 protein: CASSPAGVNNEQFF; clone size: .; D gene: TRBD2; J gene: TRBJ2-1; V gene: TRBV28
CDR3 DNA: TGTGCCAGCAGTTTATCCGGACAGGGTTATGGCTACACCTTC; CDR3 protein: CASSLSGQGYGYTF; clone size: once; D gene: TRBD1; J gene: TRBJ1-2; V gene: TRBV27
CDR3 DNA: TGTGCCAGCAAGGAGGACCGGGGCAATCAGCCCCAGCATTTT; CDR3 protein: CASKEDRGNQPQHF; clone size: .; D gene: .; J gene: TRBJ1-5; V gene: TRBV2
CDR3 DNA: TGCAGCGTTGTAGGACAGGCAGAGCAGTACTTC; CDR3 protein: CSVVGQAEQYF; clone size: .; D gene: TRBD1; J gene: TRBJ2-7; V gene: TRBV29-1
CDR3 DNA: TGTGCCAGCAGTCAAAGGACAGGGGCGCAGGAAGCTTTCTTT; CDR3 protein: CASSQRTGAQEAFF; clone size: .; D gene: TRBD1; J gene: TRBJ1-1; V gene: TRBV28
CDR3 DNA: TGTGCCAGTAGTATATGGACAGATCAAAATCAGCCCCAGCATTTT; CDR3 protein: CASSIWTDQNQPQHF; clone size: .; D gene: .; J gene: TRBJ1-5; V gene: TRBV19
CDR3 DNA: TGTGCCTGGAGCAACAGGGGGGCTGAAAAACTGTTTTTT; CDR3 protein: CAWSNRGAEKLFF; clone size: .; D gene: TRBD1; J gene: TRBJ1-4; V gene: TRBV30
CDR3 DNA: TGTGCCTGGAGCGGGGGGGTTGCTTTCACCCTCCACTTT; CDR3 protein: CAWSGGVAFTLHF; clone size: .; D gene: .; J gene: TRBJ1-6; V gene: TRBV30
CDR3 DNA: TGTGCCAGCAGTTTGATTGCAGGGGGCGCGACTGAAGCTTTCTTT; CDR3 protein: CASSLIAGGATEAFF; clone size: .; D gene: TRBD1; J gene: TRBJ1-1; V gene: TRBV28
CDR3 DNA: TGTGCCAGCAGTTCCCAACCCATCAGTAACACTGAAGCTTTCTTT; CDR3 protein: CASSSQPISNTEAFF; clone size: .; D gene: .; J gene: TRBJ1-1; V gene: TRBV3-1/TRBV3-2
CDR3 DNA: TGTGCCAGCAGCTCCGGGACAGGGGGAAGTGGCTACACCTTC; CDR3 protein: CASSSGTGGSGYTF; clone size: .; D gene: TRBD1; J gene: TRBJ1-2; V gene: TRBV7-9
CDR3 DNA: TGTGCCAGCAGCTTTAGCGGGATGGCCAATGAGCAGTTCTTC; CDR3 protein: CASSFSGMANEQFF; clone size: .; D gene: TRBD2; J gene: TRBJ2-1; V gene: TRBV9
CDR3 DNA: TGCGCCAGCAGCCAAGACCAGGGGGCTATGGGTGGCTACACCTTC; CDR3 protein: CASSQDQGAMGGYTF; clone size: .; D gene: TRBD1; J gene: TRBJ1-2; V gene: TRBV4-3
CDR3 DNA: TGCGCCAGCAGCCAAGATCCTGGCAGGGGGAACACTGAAGCTTTCTTT; CDR3 protein: CASSQDPGRGNTEAFF; clone size: .; D gene: .; J gene: TRBJ1-1; V gene: TRBV4-3
CDR3 DNA: TGTGCCAGCAGCTTAGAGGGGGTAGGCAATCAGCCCCAGCATTTT; CDR3 protein: CASSLEGVGNQPQHF; clone size: .; D gene: .; J gene: TRBJ1-5; V gene: TRBV7-2
CDR3 DNA: TGTGCCAGCAGCTTAGTAGGACACCGGTTAGATAGTGACACTGAAGCTTTCTTT; CDR3 protein: CASSLVGHRLDSDTEAFF; clone size: .; D gene: .; J gene: TRBJ1-1; V gene: TRBV7-2
CDR3 DNA: TGCAGCGTGCGGACAGGGAATGAAAAACTGTTTTTT; CDR3 protein: CSVRTGNEKLFF; clone size: .; D gene: TRBD1; J gene: TRBJ1-4; V gene: TRBV29-1
CDR3 DNA: TGTGCCAGCAGCTTAGCGGGAGGGGGGTACGAGCAGTACTTC; CDR3 protein: CASSLAGGGYEQYF; clone size: .; D gene: .; J gene: TRBJ2-7; V gene: TRBV7-9
CDR3 DNA: TGTGCCAGCAGTCTCGGGATTGGCGGCTACAATGAGCAGTTCTTC; CDR3 protein: CASSLGIGGYNEQFF; clone size: .; D gene: .; J gene: TRBJ2-1; V gene: TRBV27
CDR3 DNA: TGTGCCAGCAGCAAGGGACAGGCATATTCACCCCTCCACTTT; CDR3 protein: CASSKGQAYSPLHF; clone size: .; D gene: TRBD1; J gene: TRBJ1-6; V gene: TRBV7-9
CDR3 DNA: TGTGCCAGCAGCTTAGGCAGCTACGAGCAGTACTTC; CDR3 protein: CASSLGSYEQYF; clone size: .; D gene: .; J gene: TRBJ2-7; V gene: TRBV7-2
CDR3 DNA: TGTGCCAGTAGTATGTCGGGGACAGGCCTCCAAGAGACCCAGTACTTC; CDR3 protein: CASSMSGTGLQETQYF; clone size: .; D gene: TRBD1; J gene: TRBJ2-5; V gene: TRBV19
CDR3 DNA: TGTGCCAGCAGCCCCCCGGGACTAGCACCCGGGGAGCTGTTTTTT; CDR3 protein: CASSPPGLAPGELFF; clone size: .; D gene: TRBD2; J gene: TRBJ2-2; V gene: TRBV6-2/TRBV6-3
CDR3 DNA: TGTGCGACCGGGGGCAATCAGCCCCAGCATTTT; CDR3 protein: CATGGNQPQHF; clone size: .; D gene: .; J gene: TRBJ1-5; V gene: TRBV28
CDR3 DNA: TGTGCCAGCAGATACGAGAATGTCGCTGGAAACACCATATATTTT; CDR3 protein: CASRYENVAGNTIYF; clone size: .; D gene: .; J gene: TRBJ1-3; V gene: TRBV7-9